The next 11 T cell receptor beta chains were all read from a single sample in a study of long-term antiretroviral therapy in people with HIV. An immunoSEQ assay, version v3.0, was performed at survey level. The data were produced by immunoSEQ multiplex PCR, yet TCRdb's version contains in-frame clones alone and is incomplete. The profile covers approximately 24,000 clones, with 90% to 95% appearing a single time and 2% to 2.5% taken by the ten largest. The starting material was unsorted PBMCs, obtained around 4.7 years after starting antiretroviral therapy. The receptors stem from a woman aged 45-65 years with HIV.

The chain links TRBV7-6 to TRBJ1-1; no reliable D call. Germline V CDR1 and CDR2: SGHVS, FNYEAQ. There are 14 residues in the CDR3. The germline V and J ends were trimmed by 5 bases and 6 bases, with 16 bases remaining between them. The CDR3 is CASSPGPSIPEAFF. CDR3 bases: TGTGCCAGCAGCCCAGGACCGTCGATCCCTGAAGCTTTCTTT.

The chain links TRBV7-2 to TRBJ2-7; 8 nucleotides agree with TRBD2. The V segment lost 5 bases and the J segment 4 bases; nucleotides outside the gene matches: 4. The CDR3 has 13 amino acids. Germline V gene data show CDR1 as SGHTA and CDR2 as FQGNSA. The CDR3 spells CASSREGGYEQYF. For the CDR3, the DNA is TGTGCCAGCAGCCGGGAGGGAGGGTACGAGCAGTACTTC.

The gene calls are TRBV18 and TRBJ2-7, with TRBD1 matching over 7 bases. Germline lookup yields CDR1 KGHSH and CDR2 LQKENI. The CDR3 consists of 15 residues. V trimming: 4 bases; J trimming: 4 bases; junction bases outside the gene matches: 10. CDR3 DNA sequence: TGTGCCAGCTCACTAACTCCGGGACAGAGTTACGAGCAGTACTTC. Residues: CASSLTPGQSYEQYF. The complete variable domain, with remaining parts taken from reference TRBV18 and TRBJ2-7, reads NAGVMQNPRHLVRRRGQEARLRCSPMKGHSHVYWYRQLPEEGLKFMVYLQKENIIDESGMPKERFSAEFPKEGPSILRIQQVVRGDSAAYFCASSLTPGQSYEQYFGPGTRLTVT.

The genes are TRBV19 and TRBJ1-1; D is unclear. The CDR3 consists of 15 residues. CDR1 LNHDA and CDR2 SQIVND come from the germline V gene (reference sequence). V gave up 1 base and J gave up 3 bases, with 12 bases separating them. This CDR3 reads CASSIGAASYTEAFF. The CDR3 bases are TGTGCCAGTAGTATAGGGGCAGCGAGTTACACTGAAGCTTTCTTT.

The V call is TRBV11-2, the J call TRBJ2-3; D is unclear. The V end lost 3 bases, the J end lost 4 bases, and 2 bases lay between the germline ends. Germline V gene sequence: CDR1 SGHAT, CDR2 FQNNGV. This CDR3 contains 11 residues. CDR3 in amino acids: CASSFADTQYF. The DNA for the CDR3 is TGTGCCAGCAGCTTTGCAGATACGCAGTATTTT.

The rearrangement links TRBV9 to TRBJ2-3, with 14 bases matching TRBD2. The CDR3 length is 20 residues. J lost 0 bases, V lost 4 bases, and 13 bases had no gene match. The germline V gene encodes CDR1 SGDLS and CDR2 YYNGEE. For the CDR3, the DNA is TGTGCCAGCAGCTCCCGTACCGGACTAGCGGGAGGTTCTAGCACAGATACGCAGTATTTT. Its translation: CASSSRTGLAGGSSTDTQYF.

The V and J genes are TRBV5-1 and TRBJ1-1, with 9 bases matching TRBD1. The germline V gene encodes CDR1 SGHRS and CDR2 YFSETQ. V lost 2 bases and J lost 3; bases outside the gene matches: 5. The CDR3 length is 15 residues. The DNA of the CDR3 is TGCGCCAGCAGCTTACAGGGGGCGCGGGACACTGAAGCTTTCTTT. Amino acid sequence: CASSLQGARDTEAFF.

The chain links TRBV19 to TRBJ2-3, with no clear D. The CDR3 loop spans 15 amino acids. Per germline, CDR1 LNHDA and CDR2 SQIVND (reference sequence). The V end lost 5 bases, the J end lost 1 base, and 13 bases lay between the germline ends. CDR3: CASSVWAGGTDTQYF. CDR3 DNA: TGTGCCAGTAGTGTTTGGGCCGGAGGCACAGATACGCAGTATTTT. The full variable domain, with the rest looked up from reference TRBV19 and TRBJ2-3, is DGGITQSPKYLFRKEGQNVTLSCEQNLNHDAMYWYRQDPGQGLRLIYYSQIVNDFQKGDIAEGYSVSREKKESFPLTVTSAQKNPTAFYLCASSVWAGGTDTQYFGPGTRLTVL.

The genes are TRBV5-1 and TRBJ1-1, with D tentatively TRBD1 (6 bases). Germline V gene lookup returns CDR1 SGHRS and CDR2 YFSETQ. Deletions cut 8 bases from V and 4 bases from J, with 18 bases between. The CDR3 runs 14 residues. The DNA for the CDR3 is TGCGCCAGTAAGGGGGGAGGGAGAGGCACTGAAGCTTTCTTT. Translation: CASKGGGRGTEAFF.

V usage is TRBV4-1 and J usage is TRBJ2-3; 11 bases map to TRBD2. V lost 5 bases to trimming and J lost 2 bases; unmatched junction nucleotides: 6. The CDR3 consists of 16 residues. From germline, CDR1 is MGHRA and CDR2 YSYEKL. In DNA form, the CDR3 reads TGCGCCAGCAGCTGGGGGACTAGCGGCCTCACAGATACGCAGTATTTT. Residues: CASSWGTSGLTDTQYF.

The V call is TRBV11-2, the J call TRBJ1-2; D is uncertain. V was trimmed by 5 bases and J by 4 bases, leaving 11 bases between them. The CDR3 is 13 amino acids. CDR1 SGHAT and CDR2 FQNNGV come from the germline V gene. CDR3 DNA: TGTGCCAGCAGCCCCGGCCAGACCTATGGCTACACCTTC. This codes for CASSPGQTYGYTF.